These 17 T cell receptor beta chains came from one sample sequenced in a study of blood T cell repertoires in COVID-19 (dated by TCRdb to the early 2020s). Library construction relied on the immunoSEQ multiplex PCR assay. The table was pulled from immuneACCESS by TCRdb, which kept in-frame rearrangements only. Such tables lose some clones; where checked, under half of the loss comes from unresolved V genes, and the rest has no known cause. Across this sample there are around 130,000 clones, with approximately 83% seen only once. The top ten constitute approximately 16% of the sample. The sequenced sample consisted of peripheral blood. The receptors were sampled from a woman aged 45-60 years who had recovered from COVID-19.

Here the CDR3 reads CASSWTDRSVDEQYF. CDR3 bases: TGTGCCAGCAGCTGGACGGACAGGTCAGTCGACGAGCAGTACTTC. The V and J genes are TRBV5-6 and TRBJ2-7, with 7 bases that match TRBD1. The CDR3 runs to 15 residues. J gave up 5 bases and V 3 bases, and 11 bases lay outside the gene matches. The germline V gene has CDR1 SGHDT and CDR2 YYEEEE.

V usage is TRBV5-4 and J usage is TRBJ2-2; D unclear. This CDR3 comprises 14 residues. The V gene's germline CDR1 is SGHNT and CDR2 YYREEE (reference sequence). V lost 1 base to trimming and J lost 7 bases, with 11 bases between them. CDR3 amino acids: CASSLQLANGELFF. The CDR3 coding sequence is TGTGCCAGCAGCTTGCAATTAGCCAACGGGGAGCTGTTTTTT.

The chain employs TRBV5-3 and TRBJ1-2; D is perhaps TRBD1 (5 bases). TRBV5-3 carries the ORF label, with uncertain function. Trimming removed 1 base from V and 1 base from J, with 11 bases in between. This CDR3 spans 15 amino acids. Here the CDR3 DNA reads TGTGCCAGAAGCTTGAAGGGGAGGGTTAACTATGGCTACACCTTC. It codes for CARSLKGRVNYGYTF.

Here the CDR3 DNA reads TGTGCCAGCAGCCCCCCGGGCCCGGGACAGGGGCGTCCCGCTAATCACTATGGCTACACCTTC. This translates into CASSPPGPGQGRPANHYGYTF. V gene TRBV16 combines with J gene TRBJ1-2; the match to TRBD1 covers 10 bases. CDR1 KGHSY and CDR2 FQNENV come from the germline V gene. The CDR3 consists of 21 residues. With V trimmed by 4 bases and J by 3 bases, 23 bases remained unmatched.

The V gene is TRBV7-2, the J gene TRBJ2-5; no reliable D call. The CDR3 length is 13 residues. The ends were cut back, 5 bases at V and 5 bases at J, with 12 bases in the middle. Germline CDR1 reads SGHTA; CDR2 reads FQGNSA. The DNA of the CDR3 is TGTGCCAGCAGCAGAGGTATAATGGAGACCCAGTACTTC. This encodes CASSRGIMETQYF.

The genes are TRBV10-3 and TRBJ2-2, with D possibly TRBD2 on 7 matching bases. The CDR3 consists of 15 residues. The germline V and J ends were trimmed by 11 bases and 1 base, with 17 bases remaining between them. CDR1 ENHRY and CDR2 SYGVKD come from the germline V gene. The CDR3 here is CAAGGSSGNTGELFF. As DNA, the CDR3 is TGTGCCGCCGGGGGCTCTAGCGGGAACACCGGGGAGCTGTTTTTT.

Notes on this clone: At one end the junction does not follow the germline gene, possibly because of a read error. Additional DNA sequences in this sample encode the identical CDR3. The chain links TRBV18 to TRBJ2-3; no firm D call. Germline V gene sequence: CDR1 KGHSH, CDR2 LQKENI. The CDR3 extends over 13 amino acids. This CDR3 reads CASSSSSTDTQYF. CDR3 DNA: TGCGCCAGCTCTTCGTCCAGCACAGATACGCAGTATTTT.

V usage is TRBV2 and J usage is TRBJ2-4; 10 bases map to TRBD1. CDR3 size: 19 residues. Per the germline V gene, CDR1 is SNHLY and CDR2 is FYNNEI. V lost 5 bases and J lost 0; bases outside the gene matches: 13. The CDR3 region has the DNA TGTGCCAGCAGTCGCTCCGGGACAGGGGTGGGGTTAGCCAAAAACATTCAGTACTTC. Its translation: CASSRSGTGVGLAKNIQYF.

V is TRBV7-9 and J is TRBJ1-1; D may be TRBD1 (6 bases). The V gene lost 5 bases and the J gene lost 2 bases, with 12 bases spanning the gap. Germline CDR1 is SEHNR and CDR2 is FQNEAQ (reference sequence). The CDR3 covers 14 residues. Here the CDR3 DNA reads TGTGCCAGCAGCCCAGGGGTTCAAAACACTGAAGCTTTCTTT. This translates into CASSPGVQNTEAFF.

The chain carries TRBV7-2 and TRBJ2-7; 9 bases align to TRBD2. J lost 2 bases, V lost 1 base, and 6 bases had no gene match. Germline V lookup: CDR1 SGHTA, CDR2 FQGNSA. CDR3 length: 16 amino acids. CDR3 protein: CASSLGSSGTTYEQYF. CDR3 sequence (DNA): TGTGCCAGCAGCTTAGGGTCTAGCGGGACCACCTACGAGCAGTACTTC.

V gene TRBV7-3 combines with J gene TRBJ2-2; TRBD2 matches 7 bases. The V segment lost 5 bases and the J segment 4 bases; nucleotides outside the gene matches: 4. CDR3 length equals 14 residues. Looked up from germline, CDR1 is SGHTA and CDR2 is FQGTGA. CDR3 protein: CASSPPGGTGELFF. In DNA form, the CDR3 reads TGTGCCAGCAGCCCTCCGGGGGGCACCGGGGAGCTGTTTTTT.

The chain joins TRBV3-1 (or the pseudogene TRBV3-2) to TRBJ1-2; D not resolved. Trimming removed 4 bases at V and 5 bases at J, with 29 bases between. Germline values: CDR1 LGHDT, CDR2 YNNKEL (reference sequence). The CDR3 is made up of 19 amino acids. The CDR3 loop is CASSPWHGGRIRPFYGYTF. CDR3 DNA: TGTGCCAGCAGCCCCTGGCACGGCGGCCGGATCCGTCCCTTTTATGGCTACACCTTC.

V usage is TRBV27 and J usage is TRBJ1-6, with no clear D. V lost 3 bases and J 10 bases, leaving 13 bases between the germline ends. CDR1 is MNHEY, CDR2 SMNVEV, per germline (reference sequence). The CDR3 spans 14 residues. Here the CDR3 reads CASSLVTNRSPLHF. The CDR3 DNA reads as TGTGCCAGCAGTTTGGTGACTAATCGGTCACCCCTCCACTTT.

This clone was observed once. The V and J genes are TRBV16 and TRBJ1-2; 8 nucleotides align to TRBD1. V was clipped by 4 bases and J by 4 bases; unmatched bases: 11. The CDR3 sequence is 16 residues long. The germline CDR1 and CDR2 sequences are KGHSY and FQNENV. CDR3 sequence (DNA): TGTGCCAGCAGCCTTTTGGACAGGGTTTCGGGCTATGGCTACACCTTC. Its translation: CASSLLDRVSGYGYTF.

The gene calls are TRBV19 and TRBJ2-1, with 13 bases lining up with TRBD2. The CDR3 is made up of 17 amino acids. CDR1 is LNHDA and CDR2 is SQIVND in the germline V gene (reference sequence). The V and J ends lost 5 bases and 5 bases, in that order; junction bases with no gene match: 9. CDR3 protein: CASSLGTSGTPNNEQFF. The CDR3 nucleotides are TGTGCCAGTAGTCTCGGGACTAGCGGGACACCGAACAATGAGCAGTTCTTC.

In this sample, this clone turned up once. The chain has TRBV4-2 and TRBJ2-7; 10 bases fit TRBD2. J lost 1 base, V lost 0 bases, and 6 bases had no gene match. The germline V gene encodes CDR1 LGHNA and CDR2 YNFKEQ. The CDR3 has 17 residues. CDR3 region: CASSQDLGTSVSYEQYF. The CDR3 coding sequence is TGTGCCAGCAGCCAAGATCTCGGGACTAGCGTATCCTACGAGCAGTACTTC.

The chain couples TRBV2 to TRBJ2-7; a possible D gene is TRBD1 (6 bases). The CDR3 spans 12 residues. Deletions cut 7 bases from V and 2 bases from J, with 9 bases between. The germline V gene has CDR1 SNHLY and CDR2 FYNNEI. CDR3 amino acids: CASTGDTYEQYF. CDR3 DNA sequence: TGTGCCAGCACTGGGGACACCTACGAGCAGTACTTC.